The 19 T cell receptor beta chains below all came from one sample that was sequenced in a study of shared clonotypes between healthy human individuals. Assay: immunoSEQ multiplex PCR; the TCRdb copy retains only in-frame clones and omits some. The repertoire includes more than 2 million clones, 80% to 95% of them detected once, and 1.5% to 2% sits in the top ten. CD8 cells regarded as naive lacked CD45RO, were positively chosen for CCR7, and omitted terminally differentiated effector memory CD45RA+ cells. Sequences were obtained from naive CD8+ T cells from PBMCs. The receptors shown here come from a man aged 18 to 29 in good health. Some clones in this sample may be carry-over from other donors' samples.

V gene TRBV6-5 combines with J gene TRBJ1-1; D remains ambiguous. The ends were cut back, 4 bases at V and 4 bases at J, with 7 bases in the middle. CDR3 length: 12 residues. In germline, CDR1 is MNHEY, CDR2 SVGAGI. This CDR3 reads CASSSGPTEAFF. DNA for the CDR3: TGTGCCAGCAGTTCCGGACCCACTGAAGCTTTCTTT.

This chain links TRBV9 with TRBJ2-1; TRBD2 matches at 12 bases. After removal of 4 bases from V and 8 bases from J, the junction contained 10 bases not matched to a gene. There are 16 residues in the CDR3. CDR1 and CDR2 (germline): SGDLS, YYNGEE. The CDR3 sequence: CASSPRLAGARDEQFF. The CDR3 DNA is TGTGCCAGCAGCCCCCGACTAGCGGGAGCAAGAGATGAGCAGTTCTTC.

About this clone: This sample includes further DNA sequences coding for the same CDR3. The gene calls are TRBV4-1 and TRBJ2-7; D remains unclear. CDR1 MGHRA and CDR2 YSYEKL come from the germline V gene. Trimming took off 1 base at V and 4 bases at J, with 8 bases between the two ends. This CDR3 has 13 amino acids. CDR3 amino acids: CASSQVPSYEQYF. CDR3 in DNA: TGCGCCAGCAGCCAAGTTCCGAGTTACGAGCAGTACTTC.

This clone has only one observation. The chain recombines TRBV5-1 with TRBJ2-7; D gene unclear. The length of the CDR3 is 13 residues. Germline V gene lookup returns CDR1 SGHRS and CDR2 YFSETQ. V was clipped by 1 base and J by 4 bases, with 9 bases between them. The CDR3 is CASSLNLEYEQYF. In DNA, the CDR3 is TGCGCCAGCAGCTTGAATCTCGAGTACGAGCAGTACTTC.

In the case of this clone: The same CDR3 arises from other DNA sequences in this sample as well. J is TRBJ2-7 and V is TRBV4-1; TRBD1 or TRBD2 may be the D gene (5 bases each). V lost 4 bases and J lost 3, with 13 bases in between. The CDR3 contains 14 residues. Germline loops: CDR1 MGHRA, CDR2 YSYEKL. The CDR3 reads CASSPRDRHYEQYF. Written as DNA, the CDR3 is TGCGCCAGCAGCCCCCGGGACCGCCACTACGAGCAGTACTTC.

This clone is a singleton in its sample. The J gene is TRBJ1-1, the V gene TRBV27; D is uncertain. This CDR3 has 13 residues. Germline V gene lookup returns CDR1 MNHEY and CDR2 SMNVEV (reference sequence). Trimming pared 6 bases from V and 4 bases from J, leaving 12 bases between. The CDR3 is CASSRGWSTEAFF. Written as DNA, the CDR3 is TGTGCCAGCAGCCGGGGATGGAGCACTGAAGCTTTCTTT.

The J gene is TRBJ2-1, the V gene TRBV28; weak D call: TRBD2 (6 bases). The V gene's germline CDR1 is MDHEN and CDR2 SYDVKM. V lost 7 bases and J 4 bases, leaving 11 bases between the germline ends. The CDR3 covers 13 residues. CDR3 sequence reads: CASTGGAYNEQFF. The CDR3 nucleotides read TGTGCCAGCACGGGCGGGGCATACAATGAGCAGTTCTTC.

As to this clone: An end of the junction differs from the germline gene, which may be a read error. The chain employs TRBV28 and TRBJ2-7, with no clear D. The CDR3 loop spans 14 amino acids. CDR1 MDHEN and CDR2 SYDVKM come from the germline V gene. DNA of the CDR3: TGTGCCAGCAGCTTATTACAGAGCTCCTACGAGCAGTACTTC. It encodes CASSLLQSSYEQYF.

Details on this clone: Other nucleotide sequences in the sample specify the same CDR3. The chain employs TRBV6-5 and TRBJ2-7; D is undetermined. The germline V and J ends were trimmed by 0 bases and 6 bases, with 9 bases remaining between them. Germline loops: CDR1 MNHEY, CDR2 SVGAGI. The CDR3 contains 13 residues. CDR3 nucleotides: TGTGCCAGCAGTTACTCTGGGGTGGGCGAGCAGTACTTC. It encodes CASSYSGVGEQYF.

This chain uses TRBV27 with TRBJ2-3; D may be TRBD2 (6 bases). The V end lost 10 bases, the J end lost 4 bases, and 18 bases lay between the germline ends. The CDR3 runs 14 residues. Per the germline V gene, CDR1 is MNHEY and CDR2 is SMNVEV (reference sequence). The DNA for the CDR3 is TGTGCCACGTCAGGCGGGATTCCACCAGATACGCAGTATTTT. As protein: CATSGGIPPDTQYF.

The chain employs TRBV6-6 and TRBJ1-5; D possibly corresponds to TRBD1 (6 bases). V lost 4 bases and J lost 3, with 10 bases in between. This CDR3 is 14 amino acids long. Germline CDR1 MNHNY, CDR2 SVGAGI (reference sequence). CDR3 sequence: CASSWQGNNQPQHF. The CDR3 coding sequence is TGTGCCAGCAGTTGGCAGGGGAACAATCAGCCCCAGCATTTT.

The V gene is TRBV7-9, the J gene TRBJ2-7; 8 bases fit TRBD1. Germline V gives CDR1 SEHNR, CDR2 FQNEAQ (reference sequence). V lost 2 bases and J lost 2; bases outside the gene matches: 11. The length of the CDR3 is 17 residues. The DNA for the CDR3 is TGTGCCAGCAGCTTATCGTCAGGGGGCTTCCAAACCTACGAGCAGTACTTC. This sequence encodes CASSLSSGGFQTYEQYF. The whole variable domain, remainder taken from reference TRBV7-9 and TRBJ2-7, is DTGVSQNPRHKITKRGQNVTFRCDPISEHNRLYWYRQTLGQGPEFLTYFQNEAQLEKSRLLSDRFSAERPKGSFSTLEIQRTEQGDSAMYLCASSLSSGGFQTYEQYFGPGTRLTVT.

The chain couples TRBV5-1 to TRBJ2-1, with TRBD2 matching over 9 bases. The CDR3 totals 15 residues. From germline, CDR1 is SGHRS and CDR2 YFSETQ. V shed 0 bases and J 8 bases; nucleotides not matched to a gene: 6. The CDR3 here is CASSLGTSVGDEQFF. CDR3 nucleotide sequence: TGCGCCAGCAGCTTGGGGACTAGCGTGGGGGATGAGCAGTTCTTC.

In nucleotides, the CDR3 is TGTGCCACCAGCAGAGATCAGGGCAGGGGGGACTACGAGCAGTACTTC. Its translation is CATSRDQGRGDYEQYF. The chain combines TRBV15 with TRBJ2-7; perhaps TRBD1 as D (7 bases). This CDR3 contains 16 residues. Trimming removed 0 bases from V and 3 bases from J, with 15 bases in between. Germline CDR1 is LNHNV and CDR2 is YYDKDF (reference sequence).

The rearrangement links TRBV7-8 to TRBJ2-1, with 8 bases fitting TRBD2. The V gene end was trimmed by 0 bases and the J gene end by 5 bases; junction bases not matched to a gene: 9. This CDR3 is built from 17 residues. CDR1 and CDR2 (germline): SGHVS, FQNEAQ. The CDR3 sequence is CASSLARSGRVDNEQFF. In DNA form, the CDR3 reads TGTGCCAGCAGCTTAGCGCGTTCCGGGAGGGTAGACAATGAGCAGTTCTTC.

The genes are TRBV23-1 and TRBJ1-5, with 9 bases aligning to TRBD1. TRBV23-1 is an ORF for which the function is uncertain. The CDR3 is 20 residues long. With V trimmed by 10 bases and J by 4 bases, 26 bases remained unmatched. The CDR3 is CATRDRENVVQDTRNQPQHF. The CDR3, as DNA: TGCGCCACCCGGGACAGGGAAAATGTAGTCCAGGACACGCGGAATCAGCCCCAGCATTTT.

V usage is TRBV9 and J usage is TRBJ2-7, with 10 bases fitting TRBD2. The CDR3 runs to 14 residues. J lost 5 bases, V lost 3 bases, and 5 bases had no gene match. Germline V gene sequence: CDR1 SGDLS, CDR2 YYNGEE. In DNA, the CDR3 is TGTGCCAGCAGCGCGTTAGCGGGAGGCAACGAGCAGTACTTC. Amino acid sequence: CASSALAGGNEQYF.

The CDR3 DNA sequence: TGTGCCAGCAGTCCCTTAGACAACATCGGCAATCAGCCCCAGCATTTT. It specifies CASSPLDNIGNQPQHF. The V gene is TRBV27, the J gene TRBJ1-5; no reliable D call. Between the trimmed V and J ends, which lost 5 bases and 2 bases, there was a span of 16 bases. The CDR3 loop spans 16 amino acids. Germline V gene sequence: CDR1 MNHEY, CDR2 SMNVEV (reference sequence).

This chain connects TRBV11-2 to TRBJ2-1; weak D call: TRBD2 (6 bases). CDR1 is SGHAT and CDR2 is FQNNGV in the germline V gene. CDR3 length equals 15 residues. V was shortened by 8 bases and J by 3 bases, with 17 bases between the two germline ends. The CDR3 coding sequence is TGTGCCAGCTCAACCCGGGAGTCCAGCTACAATGAGCAGTTCTTC. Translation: CASSTRESSYNEQFF.